These 13 T cell receptor beta chains were all obtained from the same sample, sequenced in a study of blood T cell repertoires in COVID-19. Sequencing used immunoSEQ multiplex PCR; TCRdb keeps in-frame clones, though not all of them. This table holds some 220,000 clones, around four fifths found once. The sequenced material came from peripheral blood. These receptors were collected from a woman aged 60-75 years with active or convalescent COVID-19.

The rearrangement joins TRBV9 to TRBJ1-2; a weak D match, TRBD1 (5 bases). Trimming stripped 3 bases from V and 1 base from J, with 16 bases between. The CDR3 contains 16 residues. The germline V gene encodes CDR1 SGDLS and CDR2 YYNGEE. The CDR3 spells CASSESPDSLNYGYTF. In DNA form, the CDR3 reads TGTGCCAGCAGCGAGAGCCCTGACAGCCTTAACTATGGCTACACCTTC.

V is TRBV10-3 and J is TRBJ2-2, with TRBD2 as a possible D gene (6 bases). V was trimmed by 10 bases and J by 5 bases, leaving 14 bases between them. The CDR3 loop spans 13 amino acids. Germline V gives CDR1 ENHRY, CDR2 SYGVKD. CDR3 sequence reads: CATRSGETGELFF. The CDR3 DNA is TGTGCCACCCGGTCGGGGGAAACCGGGGAGCTGTTTTTT.

V usage is TRBV3-1 (or the pseudogene TRBV3-2) and J usage is TRBJ2-5; 11 bases match TRBD2. The J segment lost 2 bases and the V segment lost 5 bases, leaving 7 bases of the junction unmatched. The germline CDR1 and CDR2 sequences are LGHDT and YNNKEL (reference sequence). The CDR3 covers 16 residues. The CDR3 here is CASSSRRLAGQETQYF. Written as DNA, the CDR3 is TGTGCCAGCAGCTCCCGTCGACTAGCGGGGCAAGAGACCCAGTACTTC.

The chain employs TRBV10-2 and TRBJ1-1; TRBD1 is a possible D gene (5 bases). Germline CDR1 is WSHSY and CDR2 is SAAADI. V lost 6 bases, J lost 4 bases, and 18 bases lay in between. The CDR3 has 15 residues. The CDR3 reads CASRWSGLSGTEAFF. DNA for the CDR3: TGCGCCAGCAGGTGGTCGGGACTTTCTGGCACTGAAGCTTTCTTT.

V is TRBV6-5 and J is TRBJ2-3; D uncertain. CDR1 MNHEY and CDR2 SVGAGI come from the germline V gene. Trimming removed 6 bases at V and 0 bases at J, with 4 bases between. This CDR3 contains 12 residues. Written as DNA, the CDR3 is TGTGCCAGCAGGAGGAGCACAGATACGCAGTATTTT. Residues: CASRRSTDTQYF.

The V call is TRBV2, the J call TRBJ2-6, with a possible D match to TRBD1 (6 bases). Trimming removed 9 bases from V and 0 bases from J, with 21 bases in between. Germline lookup yields CDR1 SNHLY and CDR2 FYNNEI. The CDR3 covers 18 residues. As DNA, the CDR3 is TGTGCCAGAGCAACTCTGACAGGTCGCAACTCTGGGGCCAACGTCCTGACTTTC. Protein: CARATLTGRNSGANVLTF.

The rearrangement links TRBV7-2 to TRBJ1-6, with D maybe TRBD1 (5 bases). CDR1 and CDR2 from the germline V gene are SGHTA and FQGNSA. Trimming shortened V by 5 bases and J by 9 bases, and 14 bases separated the two germline ends. The CDR3 spans 14 residues. The CDR3 DNA reads as TGTGCCAGCAGCCCCCAGGGTAGTCTTTCACCCCTCCACTTT. The encoded protein is CASSPQGSLSPLHF.

V and J are TRBV3-1 (or the pseudogene TRBV3-2) and TRBJ2-3, with 12 nucleotides matching TRBD2. V shed 3 bases, J shed 0 bases, and the junction held 4 bases outside the gene matches. The CDR3 length is 17 residues. Germline V lookup: CDR1 LGHDT, CDR2 YNNKEL (reference sequence). The CDR3 sequence: CASSQWTSGESTDTQYF. CDR3 in DNA: TGTGCCAGCAGCCAGTGGACTAGCGGGGAGAGCACAGATACGCAGTATTTT.

The rearrangement links TRBV28 to TRBJ2-3; 13 bases map to TRBD2. The CDR3 length is 17 residues. J was trimmed by 5 bases and V by 4 bases; bases with no gene match: 9. Germline V gene lookup returns CDR1 MDHEN and CDR2 SYDVKM. In DNA form, the CDR3 reads TGTGCCAGCAGTTCAGATACTAGCGGGGGGGCCCAAGATACGCAGTATTTT. It is translated as CASSSDTSGGAQDTQYF.

The chain links TRBV10-3 to TRBJ2-7; 7 nucleotides agree with TRBD2. The junction had 7 bases not matched to a gene; V was cut back by 3 bases and J by 2 bases. Germline CDR1 ENHRY, CDR2 SYGVKD. The CDR3 consists of 15 residues. The CDR3 nucleotides read TGTGCCATCAGTGATGGTAGCGGGTTGGCCTACGAGCAGTACTTC. Amino acid sequence: CAISDGSGLAYEQYF.

The V gene is TRBV24-1, the J gene TRBJ2-3; weak D call: TRBD2 (6 bases). Germline V gene data show CDR1 as KGHDR and CDR2 as SFDVKD. V was cut by 9 bases and J by 2 bases, with 14 bases left in between. The CDR3 consists of 14 residues. CDR3: CATQRGSPTDTQYF. The CDR3 nucleotides are TGTGCCACCCAACGGGGGTCCCCCACAGATACGCAGTATTTT.

The sample holds a few counts of this clone. CDR3: CASSLAVGGGDEQFF. For the CDR3, the DNA is TGTGCCAGCAGCTTAGCGGTGGGAGGGGGGGATGAGCAGTTCTTC. The chain carries TRBV7-2 and TRBJ2-1; maybe TRBD2 (7 bases). The germline V and J ends were trimmed by 0 bases and 8 bases, with 14 bases remaining between them. There are 15 residues in the CDR3. The germline V gene encodes CDR1 SGHTA and CDR2 FQGNSA. The full variable domain, its missing parts supplied by reference TRBV7-2 and TRBJ2-1, is GAGVSQSPSNKVTEKGKDVELRCDPISGHTALYWYRQSLGQGLEFLIYFQGNSAPDKSGLPSDRFSAERTGGSVSTLTIQRTQQEDSAVYLCASSLAVGGGDEQFFGPGTRLTVL.

The chain joins TRBV7-8 to TRBJ1-1; TRBD1 matches at 7 bases. CDR1 is SGHVS and CDR2 is FQNEAQ in the germline V gene. The V gene end was trimmed by 0 bases and the J gene end by 0 bases; junction bases not matched to a gene: 1. The length of the CDR3 is 15 residues. Here the CDR3 reads CASSLAGQMNTEAFF. The CDR3 DNA follows: TGTGCCAGCAGCTTAGCGGGACAGATGAACACTGAAGCTTTCTTT.